These 21 T cell receptor beta chains share one sample of origin, sequenced in a study of T cell responses to AZD1222 COVID-19 vaccine. Produced via immunoSEQ multiplex PCR; TCRdb's table is partial and in-frame only. The table lists around 150,000 clones, approximately 89% of them singletons. The specimen was peripheral blood, collected on day 0 of AZD1222 vaccination. Every receptor here comes from an adult in good health.

In regard to this clone: The DNA is omitted, as the CDR3 cannot be located on it reliably, and the CDR3 follows TCRdb's listing. This sequence joins TRBV21-1 and TRBJ2-2; TRBD2, the table's D call, was not compared with the DNA. TRBV21-1 is designated a pseudogene. The CDR3 contains 17 residues when both ends are counted. The chain's CDR3 is CASSKVASGANTGELFF.

This clone was found a few times. The genes are TRBV6-2 or TRBV6-3 and TRBJ1-5, with D unresolved. The V and J ends lost 1 base and 1 base respectively, with 14 bases between them. Germline CDR1 reads MNHEY; CDR2 reads SVGEGT. The CDR3 has 17 amino acids. CDR3 loop: CASSYFMGGRSNQPQHF. The DNA of the CDR3 is TGTGCCAGCAGTTACTTCATGGGAGGACGGAGCAATCAGCCCCAGCATTTT.

The J gene is TRBJ2-7, the V gene TRBV29-1; weak D call: TRBD2 (5 bases). Between the trimmed V and J ends, which lost 2 bases and 7 bases, there was a span of 9 bases. The CDR3 consists of 11 residues. Germline V gene sequence: CDR1 SQVTM, CDR2 ANQGSEA. CDR3 coding DNA: TGCAGCGTTGAACGCGGGTTAGAGCAGTACTTC. Protein sequence: CSVERGLEQYF.

The chain has TRBV4-2 and TRBJ2-7, with 8 nucleotides matching TRBD2. J lost 2 bases, V lost 3 bases, and 15 bases had no gene match. Per the germline V gene, CDR1 is LGHNA and CDR2 is YNFKEQ. CDR3 length: 18 residues. The CDR3 spells CASSQASLGGTSPYEQYF. The CDR3, as DNA: TGTGCCAGCAGCCAGGCAAGCCTGGGCGGGACTAGTCCCTACGAGCAGTACTTC.

The CDR3: CASSDRGSPPDNEQFF. CDR3 sequence (DNA): TGTGCCAGCAGCGATAGAGGATCTCCACCAGACAATGAGCAGTTCTTC. The gene calls are TRBV9 and TRBJ2-1; D gene unclear. The CDR3 extends over 16 amino acids. CDR1 is SGDLS and CDR2 is YYNGEE in the germline V gene. Trimming removed 3 bases at V and 5 bases at J, with 18 bases between. Full variable domain (remainder filled in from reference TRBV9 and TRBJ2-1): DSGVTQTPKHLITATGQRVTLRCSPRSGDLSVYWYQQSLDQGLQFLIQYYNGEERAKGNILERFSAQQFPDLHSELNLSSLELGDSALYFCASSDRGSPPDNEQFFGPGTRLTVL.

This rearrangement joins TRBV12-3 or TRBV12-4 to TRBJ1-2; D unclear. The CDR3 is made up of 12 amino acids. V lost 1 base to trimming and J lost 8 bases, with 8 bases between them. This CDR3 is CASSLGAGGYTF. The CDR3 DNA is TGTGCCAGCAGTTTAGGAGCCGGGGGCTACACCTTC.

The chain couples TRBV18 to TRBJ1-1; D is unclear. V was clipped by 7 bases and J by 5 bases, with 8 bases between them. CDR3 length: 11 amino acids. The V gene's germline CDR1 is KGHSH and CDR2 LQKENI. CDR3 sequence reads: CASLSGTEAFF. DNA for the CDR3: TGTGCCAGCTTAAGTGGAACTGAAGCTTTCTTT.

This chain links TRBV7-9 with TRBJ1-1; D call uncertain. The length of the CDR3 is 16 residues. Trimming took 5 bases from V and 0 from J, leaving 16 bases between them. Germline values: CDR1 SEHNR, CDR2 FQNEAQ (reference sequence). CDR3 amino acids: CASSPDEARLNTEAFF. Here the CDR3 DNA reads TGTGCCAGCAGCCCAGATGAGGCCAGGCTGAACACTGAAGCTTTCTTT. Full variable domain (missing parts from reference TRBV7-9 and TRBJ1-1): DTGVSQNPRHKITKRGQNVTFRCDPISEHNRLYWYRQTLGQGPEFLTYFQNEAQLEKSRLLSDRFSAERPKGSFSTLEIQRTEQGDSAMYLCASSPDEARLNTEAFFGQGTRLTVV.

This chain uses TRBV27 with TRBJ2-7; TRBD1 matches 9 bases. The germline gives CDR1 MNHEY, CDR2 SMNVEV (reference sequence). CDR3 size: 15 residues. V shed 2 bases and J 2 bases; nucleotides not matched to a gene: 4. CDR3 in DNA: TGTGCCAGCAGTTTAGGACAGGGGAACGCCTACGAGCAGTACTTC. Amino acids: CASSLGQGNAYEQYF.

The chain is built from TRBV28 and TRBJ2-7; TRBD2 matches at 10 bases. The V gene end was trimmed by 5 bases and the J gene end by 4 bases; junction bases not matched to a gene: 11. Germline V lookup: CDR1 MDHEN, CDR2 SYDVKM. The CDR3 spans 16 residues. CDR3 sequence reads: CASSKISGRNRYEQYF. CDR3 DNA: TGTGCCAGCAGTAAGATTAGCGGGAGGAACAGATACGAGCAGTACTTC.

The J gene is TRBJ1-4, the V gene TRBV5-1; TRBD1 matches at 9 bases. With V trimmed by 5 bases and J by 7 bases, 9 bases remained unmatched. CDR1 SGHRS and CDR2 YFSETQ come from the germline V gene. The length of the CDR3 is 15 residues. The CDR3 protein is CASSWRGQGSEKLFF. The CDR3 DNA follows: TGCGCCAGCAGTTGGAGGGGACAGGGTAGTGAAAAACTGTTTTTT. The variable domain in full, completed from reference TRBV5-1 and TRBJ1-4, reads KAGVTQTPRYLIKTRGQQVTLSCSPISGHRSVSWYQQTPGQGLQFLFEYFSETQRNKGNFPGRFSGRQFSNSRSEMNVSTLELGDSALYLCASSWRGQGSEKLFFGSGTQLSVL.

The rearrangement uses TRBV28 and TRBJ2-2; 8 positions agree with TRBD2. CDR3 length: 15 residues. Germline-derived CDR1 and CDR2 are MDHEN and SYDVKM. J gave up 3 bases and V 7 bases, and 7 bases lay outside the gene matches. CDR3 in amino acids: CASNPSGSHTGELFF. The CDR3, as DNA: TGTGCCAGCAACCCAAGCGGGAGCCACACCGGGGAGCTGTTTTTT. Full variable domain (rest looked up from reference TRBV28 and TRBJ2-2): DVKVTQSSRYLVKRTGEKVFLECVQDMDHENMFWYRQDPGLGLRLIYFSYDVKMKEKGDIPEGYSVSREKKERFSLILESASTNQTSMYLCASNPSGSHTGELFFGEGSRLTVL.

V and J are TRBV11-2 and TRBJ2-3, with D tentatively TRBD2 (5 bases). V was pared by 5 bases and J by 2 bases, with 20 bases between. The CDR3 contains 17 residues. CDR1 SGHAT and CDR2 FQNNGV come from the germline V gene. The CDR3 nucleotides read TGTGCCAGCAGCCTCCGGCCCACGGGGATTAACACAGATACGCAGTATTTT. It is translated as CASSLRPTGINTDTQYF.

This clone appeared once. This sequence joins TRBV7-2 and TRBJ2-6; D gene uncertain. V dropped 0 bases and J dropped 1 base, with 7 bases sitting between them. CDR1 and CDR2 (germline): SGHTA, FQGNSA. The CDR3 spans 16 residues. DNA for the CDR3: TGTGCCAGCAGCTTAGCCCCGGGTTCTGGGGCCAACGTCCTGACTTTC. Protein product: CASSLAPGSGANVLTF. The whole variable domain, remainder taken from reference TRBV7-2 and TRBJ2-6, is GAGVSQSPSNKVTEKGKDVELRCDPISGHTALYWYRQSLGQGLEFLIYFQGNSAPDKSGLPSDRFSAERTGGSVSTLTIQRTQQEDSAVYLCASSLAPGSGANVLTFGAGSRLTVL.

The chain couples TRBV5-1 to TRBJ1-2, with a possible D match to TRBD1 (5 bases). Germline CDR1 and CDR2: SGHRS and YFSETQ. Trimming stripped 0 bases from V and 8 bases from J, with 11 bases between. There are 13 residues in the CDR3. This CDR3 reads CASSLEGAKGYTF. In nucleotides, the CDR3 is TGCGCCAGCAGCTTGGAAGGGGCCAAGGGCTACACCTTC.

The genes are TRBV19 and TRBJ2-5; a weak D match, TRBD1 (6 bases). The CDR3 spans 15 residues. The V end was cut by 1 base, the J end by 2 bases, with 11 bases between. CDR1 and CDR2 from the germline V gene are LNHDA and SQIVND (reference sequence). CDR3 coding DNA: TGTGCCAGTAGTATAGGTGGGACAAATCAAGAGACCCAGTACTTC. It yields the protein CASSIGGTNQETQYF. Full variable domain (outside the CDR3, taken from reference TRBV19 and TRBJ2-5): DGGITQSPKYLFRKEGQNVTLSCEQNLNHDAMYWYRQDPGQGLRLIYYSQIVNDFQKGDIAEGYSVSREKKESFPLTVTSAQKNPTAFYLCASSIGGTNQETQYFGPGTRLLVL.

The chain carries TRBV9 and TRBJ1-3, with TRBD1 identical over 8 bases. The length of the CDR3 is 14 residues. J lost 4 bases, V lost 4 bases, and 4 bases had no gene match. From germline, CDR1 is SGDLS and CDR2 YYNGEE. The CDR3 loop is CASSLQGVGNTIYF. The CDR3 DNA sequence: TGTGCCAGCAGCCTACAGGGGGTAGGAAACACCATATATTTT. Together with reference TRBV9 and TRBJ1-3, the CDR3 gives the full variable domain: DSGVTQTPKHLITATGQRVTLRCSPRSGDLSVYWYQQSLDQGLQFLIQYYNGEERAKGNILERFSAQQFPDLHSELNLSSLELGDSALYFCASSLQGVGNTIYFGEGSWLTVV.

This chain links TRBV15 with TRBJ1-1, with TRBD1 as a possible D gene (5 bases). V was cut by 0 bases and J by 1 base, with 9 bases left in between. The CDR3 is made up of 15 amino acids. CDR1 LNHNV and CDR2 YYDKDF come from the germline V gene (reference sequence). The CDR3 spells CATSRDRGGNTEAFF. For the CDR3, the DNA is TGTGCCACCAGCAGAGATCGGGGGGGGAACACTGAAGCTTTCTTT.

The chain uses TRBV29-1 and TRBJ2-5; TRBD1 agrees at 9 bases. In germline, CDR1 is SQVTM, CDR2 ANQGSEA. This CDR3 is 16 amino acids long. Unmatched junction bases numbered 14, after V lost 5 bases and J lost 4 bases. This CDR3 is CSVYLSGTGTIETQYF. CDR3 in DNA: TGCAGCGTTTATCTCTCCGGGACAGGGACAATAGAGACCCAGTACTTC.

The CDR3: CASSLGHGANTGELFF. Here the CDR3 DNA reads TGCGCCAGCAGCTTGGGCCACGGGGCGAACACCGGGGAGCTGTTTTTT. J is TRBJ2-2 and V is TRBV5-1; tentatively, D is TRBD2 (5 bases). The CDR3 extends over 16 amino acids. The germline CDR1 and CDR2 sequences are SGHRS and YFSETQ. Trimming pared 0 bases from V and 0 bases from J, leaving 9 bases between.

V gene TRBV3-1 (or the pseudogene TRBV3-2) combines with J gene TRBJ1-5, with a possible D match to TRBD1 (6 bases). Germline lookup yields CDR1 LGHDT and CDR2 YNNKEL (reference sequence). Between the trimmed V and J ends, which lost 0 bases and 2 bases, there was a span of 8 bases. The CDR3 runs 15 residues. The CDR3 coding sequence is TGTGCCAGCAGCCAAGAGAGACAGGGCAATCAGCCCCAGCATTTT. Translation: CASSQERQGNQPQHF.